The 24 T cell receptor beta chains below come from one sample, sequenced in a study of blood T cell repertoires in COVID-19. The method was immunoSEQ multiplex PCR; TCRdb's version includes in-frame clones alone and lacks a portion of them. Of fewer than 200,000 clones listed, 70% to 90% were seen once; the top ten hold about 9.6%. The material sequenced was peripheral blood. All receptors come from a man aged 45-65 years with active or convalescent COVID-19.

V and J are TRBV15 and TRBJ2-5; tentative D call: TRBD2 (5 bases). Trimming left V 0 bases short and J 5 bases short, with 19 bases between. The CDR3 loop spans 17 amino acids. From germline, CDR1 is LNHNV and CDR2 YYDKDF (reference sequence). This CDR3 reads CATSRDQALGSGETQYF. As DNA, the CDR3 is TGTGCCACCAGCAGAGATCAGGCCCTAGGGAGCGGTGAGACCCAGTACTTC.

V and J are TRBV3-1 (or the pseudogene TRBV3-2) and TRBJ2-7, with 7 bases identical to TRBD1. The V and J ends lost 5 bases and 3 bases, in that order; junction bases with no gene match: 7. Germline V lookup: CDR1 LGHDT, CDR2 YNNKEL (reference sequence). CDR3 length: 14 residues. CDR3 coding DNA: TGTGCCAGCAGCTCCAGGGACAGACACTACGAGCAGTACTTC. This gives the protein CASSSRDRHYEQYF.

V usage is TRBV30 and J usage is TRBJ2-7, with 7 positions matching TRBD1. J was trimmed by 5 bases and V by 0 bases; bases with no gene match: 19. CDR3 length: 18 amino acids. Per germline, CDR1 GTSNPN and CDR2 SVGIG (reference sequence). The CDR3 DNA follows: TGTGCCTGGAGTGTACACCTAACGCCGCGGACAGGTGGGCACGAGCAGTACTTC. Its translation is CAWSVHLTPRTGGHEQYF.

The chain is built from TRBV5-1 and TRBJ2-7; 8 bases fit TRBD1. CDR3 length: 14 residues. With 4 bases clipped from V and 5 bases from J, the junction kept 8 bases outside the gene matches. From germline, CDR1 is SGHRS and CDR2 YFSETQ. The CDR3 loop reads CASSTKTGVNEQYF. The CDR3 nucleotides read TGCGCCAGCAGCACTAAGACAGGGGTTAACGAGCAGTACTTC. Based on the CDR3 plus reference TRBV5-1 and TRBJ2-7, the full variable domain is KAGVTQTPRYLIKTRGQQVTLSCSPISGHRSVSWYQQTPGQGLQFLFEYFSETQRNKGNFPGRFSGRQFSNSRSEMNVSTLELGDSALYLCASSTKTGVNEQYFGPGTRLTVT.

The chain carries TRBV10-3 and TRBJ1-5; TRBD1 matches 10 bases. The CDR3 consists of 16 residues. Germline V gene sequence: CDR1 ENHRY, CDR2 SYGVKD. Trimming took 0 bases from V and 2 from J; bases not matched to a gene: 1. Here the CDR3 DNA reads TGTGCCATCAGTGAGTCCGGACAGGGGGGCAATCAGCCCCAGCATTTT. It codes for CAISESGQGGNQPQHF.

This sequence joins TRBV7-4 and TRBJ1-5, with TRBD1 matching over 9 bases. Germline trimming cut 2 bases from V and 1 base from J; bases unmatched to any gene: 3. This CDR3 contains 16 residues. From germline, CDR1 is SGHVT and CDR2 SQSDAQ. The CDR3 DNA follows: TGTGCCAGCAGCTTACGGACAGGGGAAAGCAATCAGCCCCAGCATTTT. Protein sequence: CASSLRTGESNQPQHF.

In DNA, the CDR3 is TGTGCCAGCAGCCAGTGGACTAGCGGGATCGACGAGCAGTACTTC. It yields the protein CASSQWTSGIDEQYF. This chain uses TRBV3-1 (or the pseudogene TRBV3-2) with TRBJ2-7, with TRBD2 matching 12 bases. The germline V gene has CDR1 LGHDT and CDR2 YNNKEL (reference sequence). Trimming cost V 3 bases and J 5 bases; bases outside gene matches: 5. This CDR3 region has 15 residues.

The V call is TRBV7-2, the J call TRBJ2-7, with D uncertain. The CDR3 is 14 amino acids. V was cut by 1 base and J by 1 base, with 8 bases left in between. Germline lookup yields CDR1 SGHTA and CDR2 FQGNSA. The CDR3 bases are TGTGCCAGCAGCTTAGGACTGGCTTCCTACGAGCAGTACTTC. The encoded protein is CASSLGLASYEQYF.

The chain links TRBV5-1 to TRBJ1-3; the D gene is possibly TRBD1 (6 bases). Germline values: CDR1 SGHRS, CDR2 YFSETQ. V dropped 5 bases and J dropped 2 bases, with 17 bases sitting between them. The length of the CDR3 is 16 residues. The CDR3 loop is CASSLEAGATGNTIYF. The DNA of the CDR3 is TGCGCCAGCAGTCTAGAGGCGGGGGCAACTGGAAACACCATATATTTT.

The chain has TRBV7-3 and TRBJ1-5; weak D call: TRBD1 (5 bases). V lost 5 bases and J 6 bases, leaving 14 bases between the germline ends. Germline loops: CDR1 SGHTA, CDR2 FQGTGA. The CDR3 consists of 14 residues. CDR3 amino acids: CASSPAGGGQPQHF. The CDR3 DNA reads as TGTGCCAGCAGCCCGGCGGGGGGGGGTCAGCCCCAGCATTTT.

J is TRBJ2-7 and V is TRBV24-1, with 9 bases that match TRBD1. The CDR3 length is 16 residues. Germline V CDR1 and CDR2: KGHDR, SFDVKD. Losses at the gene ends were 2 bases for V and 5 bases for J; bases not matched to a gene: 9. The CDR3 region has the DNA TGTGCCACCAGTGATTCAGGGACAGGGAACGTTGACGAGCAGTACTTC. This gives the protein CATSDSGTGNVDEQYF.

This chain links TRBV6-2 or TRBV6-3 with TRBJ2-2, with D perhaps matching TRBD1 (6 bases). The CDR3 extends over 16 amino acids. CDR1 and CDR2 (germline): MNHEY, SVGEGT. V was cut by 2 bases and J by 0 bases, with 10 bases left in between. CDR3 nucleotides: TGTGCCAGCAGTTACGAGAGGACAGCGAACACCGGGGAGCTGTTTTTT. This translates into CASSYERTANTGELFF.

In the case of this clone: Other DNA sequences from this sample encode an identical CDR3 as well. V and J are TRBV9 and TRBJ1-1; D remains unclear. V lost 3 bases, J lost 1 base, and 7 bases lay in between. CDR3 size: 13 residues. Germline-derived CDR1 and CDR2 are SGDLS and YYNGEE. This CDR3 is CASSGGQNTEAFF. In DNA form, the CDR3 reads TGTGCCAGCAGCGGAGGGCAGAACACTGAAGCTTTCTTT.

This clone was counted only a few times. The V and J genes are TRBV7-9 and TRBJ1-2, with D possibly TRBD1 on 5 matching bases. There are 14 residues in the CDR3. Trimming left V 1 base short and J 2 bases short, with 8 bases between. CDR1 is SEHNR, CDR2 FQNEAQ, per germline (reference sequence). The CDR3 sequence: CASSLGSGNYGYTF. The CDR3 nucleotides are TGTGCCAGCAGCTTAGGCTCAGGGAACTATGGCTACACCTTC.

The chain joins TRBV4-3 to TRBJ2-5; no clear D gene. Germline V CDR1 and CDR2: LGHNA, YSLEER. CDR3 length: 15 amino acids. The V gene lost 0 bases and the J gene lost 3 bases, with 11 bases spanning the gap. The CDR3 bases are TGCGCCAGCAGCCAAGACGGGTCCCGCGAAGAGACCCAGTACTTC. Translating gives CASSQDGSREETQYF.

The CDR3, as DNA: TGTGCCAGCAGTTTTGGTAGTTATGAGCAGTTCTTC. Residues: CASSFGSYEQFF. This chain connects TRBV12-3 or TRBV12-4 to TRBJ2-1; D is ambiguous. The CDR3 sequence is 12 residues long. Trimming pared 3 bases from V and 8 bases from J, leaving 8 bases between.

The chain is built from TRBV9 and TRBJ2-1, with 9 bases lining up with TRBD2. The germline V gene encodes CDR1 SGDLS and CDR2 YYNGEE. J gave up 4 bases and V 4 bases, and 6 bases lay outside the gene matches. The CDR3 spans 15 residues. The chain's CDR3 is CASSLAGVLYNEQFF. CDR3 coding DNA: TGTGCCAGCAGCTTAGCGGGAGTCTTGTACAATGAGCAGTTCTTC.

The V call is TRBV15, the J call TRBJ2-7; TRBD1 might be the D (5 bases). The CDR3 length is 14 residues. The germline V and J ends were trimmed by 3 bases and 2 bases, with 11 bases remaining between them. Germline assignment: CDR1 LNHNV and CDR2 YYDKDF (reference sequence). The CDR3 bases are TGTGCCACCAGCAGGCACCTGACAGCCTACGAGCAGTACTTC. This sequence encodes CATSRHLTAYEQYF.

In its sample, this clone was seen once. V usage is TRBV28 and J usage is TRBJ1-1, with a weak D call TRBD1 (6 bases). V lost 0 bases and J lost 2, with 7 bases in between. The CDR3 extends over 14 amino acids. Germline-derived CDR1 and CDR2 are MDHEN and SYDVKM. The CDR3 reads CASSLWGANTEAFF. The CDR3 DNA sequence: TGTGCCAGCAGTTTATGGGGGGCTAACACTGAAGCTTTCTTT. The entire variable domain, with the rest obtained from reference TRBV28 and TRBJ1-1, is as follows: DVKVTQSSRYLVKRTGEKVFLECVQDMDHENMFWYRQDPGLGLRLIYFSYDVKMKEKGDIPEGYSVSREKKERFSLILESASTNQTSMYLCASSLWGANTEAFFGQGTRLTVV.

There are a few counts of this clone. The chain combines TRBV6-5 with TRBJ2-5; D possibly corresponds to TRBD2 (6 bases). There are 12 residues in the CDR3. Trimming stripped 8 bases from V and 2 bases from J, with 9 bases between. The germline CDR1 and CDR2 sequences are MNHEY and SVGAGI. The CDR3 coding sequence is TGTGCCAGCGCGCGGGGACAAGAGACCCAGTACTTC. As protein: CASARGQETQYF.

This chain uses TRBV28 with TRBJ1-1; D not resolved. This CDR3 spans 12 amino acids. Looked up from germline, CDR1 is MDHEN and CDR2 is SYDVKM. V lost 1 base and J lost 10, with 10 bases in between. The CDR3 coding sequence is TGTGCCAGCAGTTTATCGGCGGTGGGAGCTTTCTTT. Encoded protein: CASSLSAVGAFF.

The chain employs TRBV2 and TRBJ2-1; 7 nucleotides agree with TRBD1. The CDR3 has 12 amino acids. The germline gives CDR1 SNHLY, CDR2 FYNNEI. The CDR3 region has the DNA TGTGCGGCAGGGGGATCCTACAATGAGCAGTTCTTC. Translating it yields CAAGGSYNEQFF.

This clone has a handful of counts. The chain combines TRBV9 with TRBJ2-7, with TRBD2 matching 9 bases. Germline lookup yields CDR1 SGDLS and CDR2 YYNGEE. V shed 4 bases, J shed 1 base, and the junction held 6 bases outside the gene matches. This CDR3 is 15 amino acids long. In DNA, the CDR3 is TGTGCCAGCAGCTTGCGGGGGGGCCAGTCCTACGAGCAGTACTTC. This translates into CASSLRGGQSYEQYF.

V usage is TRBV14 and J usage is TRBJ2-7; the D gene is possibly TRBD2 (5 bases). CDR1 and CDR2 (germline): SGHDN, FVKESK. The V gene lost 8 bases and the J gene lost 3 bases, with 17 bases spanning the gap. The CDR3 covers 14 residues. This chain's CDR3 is CASAGSIGFYEQYF. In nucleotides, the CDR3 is TGTGCCAGCGCGGGCTCCATCGGTTTCTACGAGCAGTACTTC.